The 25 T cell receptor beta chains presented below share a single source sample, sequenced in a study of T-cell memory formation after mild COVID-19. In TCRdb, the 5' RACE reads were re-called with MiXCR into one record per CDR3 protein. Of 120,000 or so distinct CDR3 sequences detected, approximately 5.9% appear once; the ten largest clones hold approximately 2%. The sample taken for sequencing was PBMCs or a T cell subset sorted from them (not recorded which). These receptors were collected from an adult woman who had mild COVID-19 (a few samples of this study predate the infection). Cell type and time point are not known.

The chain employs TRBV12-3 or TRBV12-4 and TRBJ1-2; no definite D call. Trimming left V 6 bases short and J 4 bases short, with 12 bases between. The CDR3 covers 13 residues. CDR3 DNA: TGTGCCAGCAGCCAGACCGGTGCCTATGGCTACACCTTC. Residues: CASSQTGAYGYTF.

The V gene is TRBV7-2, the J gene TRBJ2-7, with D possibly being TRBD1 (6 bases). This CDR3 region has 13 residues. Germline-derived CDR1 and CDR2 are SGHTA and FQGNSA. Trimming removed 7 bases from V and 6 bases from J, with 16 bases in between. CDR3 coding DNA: TGTGCCAGCACCTCACTACAGGGATCCGAGCAGTACTTC. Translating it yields CASTSLQGSEQYF.

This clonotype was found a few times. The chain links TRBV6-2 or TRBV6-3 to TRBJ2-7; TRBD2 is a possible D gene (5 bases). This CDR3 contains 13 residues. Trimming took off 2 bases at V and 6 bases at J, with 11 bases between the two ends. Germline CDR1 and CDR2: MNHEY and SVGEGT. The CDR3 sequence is CASSYPGGSEQYF. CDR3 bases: TGTGCCAGCAGTTACCCCGGAGGTTCCGAGCAGTACTTC.

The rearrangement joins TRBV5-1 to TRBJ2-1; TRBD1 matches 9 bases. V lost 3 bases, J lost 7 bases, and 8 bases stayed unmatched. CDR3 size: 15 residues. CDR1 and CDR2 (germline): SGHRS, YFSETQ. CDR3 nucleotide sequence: TGCGCCAGCAGCTCTAGTCCCGGGACAGGGAATGAGCAGTTCTTC. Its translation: CASSSSPGTGNEQFF.

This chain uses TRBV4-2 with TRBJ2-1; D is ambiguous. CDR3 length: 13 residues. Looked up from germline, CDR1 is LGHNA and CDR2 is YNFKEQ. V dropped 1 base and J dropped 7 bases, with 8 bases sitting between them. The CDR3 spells CASSQVSINEQFF. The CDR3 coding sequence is TGTGCCAGCAGCCAAGTTAGTATAAATGAGCAGTTCTTC.

CDR3 residues: CASRPSPTSGRNTDTQYF. In nucleotides, the CDR3 is TGCGCCAGCAGGCCCTCCCCGACTAGCGGGAGGAACACAGATACGCAGTATTTT. The chain combines TRBV4-3 with TRBJ2-3, with 13 bases aligning to TRBD2. The CDR3 consists of 18 residues. The J segment lost 2 bases and the V segment lost 6 bases, leaving 11 bases of the junction unmatched. Per the germline V gene, CDR1 is LGHNA and CDR2 is YSLEER.

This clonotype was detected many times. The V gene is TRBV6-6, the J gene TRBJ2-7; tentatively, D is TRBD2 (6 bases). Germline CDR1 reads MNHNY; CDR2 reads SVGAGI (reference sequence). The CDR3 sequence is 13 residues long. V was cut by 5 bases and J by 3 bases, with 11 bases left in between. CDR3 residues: CASSPAGSYEQYF. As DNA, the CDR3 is TGTGCCAGCAGTCCGGCGGGGAGCTACGAGCAGTACTTC.

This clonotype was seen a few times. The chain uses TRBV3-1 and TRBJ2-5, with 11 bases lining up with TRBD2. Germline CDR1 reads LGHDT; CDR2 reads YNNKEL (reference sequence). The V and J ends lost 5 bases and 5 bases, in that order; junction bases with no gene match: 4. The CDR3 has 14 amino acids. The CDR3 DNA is TGTGCCAGCAGCGACGGGACTAGCGGCGAGACCCAGTACTTC. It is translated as CASSDGTSGETQYF.

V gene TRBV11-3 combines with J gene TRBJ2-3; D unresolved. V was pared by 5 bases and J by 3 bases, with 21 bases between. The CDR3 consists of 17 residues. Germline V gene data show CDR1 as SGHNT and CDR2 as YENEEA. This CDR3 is CASSPGDLSLGTDTQYF. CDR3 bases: TGTGCCAGCAGCCCCGGTGACTTATCGCTTGGGACAGATACGCAGTATTTT.

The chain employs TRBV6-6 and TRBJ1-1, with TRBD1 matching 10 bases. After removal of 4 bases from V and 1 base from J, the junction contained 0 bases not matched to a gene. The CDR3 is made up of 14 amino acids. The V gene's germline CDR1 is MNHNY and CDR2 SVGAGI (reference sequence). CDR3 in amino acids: CASSWDRGNTEAFF. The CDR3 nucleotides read TGTGCCAGCAGTTGGGACAGGGGGAACACTGAAGCTTTCTTT.

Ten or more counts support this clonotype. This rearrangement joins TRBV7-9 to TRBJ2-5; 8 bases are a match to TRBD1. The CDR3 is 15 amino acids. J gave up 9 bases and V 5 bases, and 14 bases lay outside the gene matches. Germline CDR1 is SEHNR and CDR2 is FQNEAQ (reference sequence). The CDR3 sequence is CASSPRDRPILAQYF. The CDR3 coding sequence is TGTGCCAGCAGCCCTCGGGACAGGCCGATCTTGGCCCAGTACTTC. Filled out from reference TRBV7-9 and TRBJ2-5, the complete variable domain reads DTGVSQNPRHKITKRGQNVTFRCDPISEHNRLYWYRQTLGQGPEFLTYFQNEAQLEKSRLLSDRFSAERPKGSFSTLEIQRTEQGDSAMYLCASSPRDRPILAQYFGPGTRLLVL.

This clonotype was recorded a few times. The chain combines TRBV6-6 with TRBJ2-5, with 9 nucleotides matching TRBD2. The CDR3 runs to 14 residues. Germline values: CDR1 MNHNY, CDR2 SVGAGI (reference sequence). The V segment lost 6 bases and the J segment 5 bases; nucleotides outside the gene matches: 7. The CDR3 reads CASRSSGRMETQYF. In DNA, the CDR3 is TGTGCCAGCAGAAGTAGCGGGAGAATGGAGACCCAGTACTTC.

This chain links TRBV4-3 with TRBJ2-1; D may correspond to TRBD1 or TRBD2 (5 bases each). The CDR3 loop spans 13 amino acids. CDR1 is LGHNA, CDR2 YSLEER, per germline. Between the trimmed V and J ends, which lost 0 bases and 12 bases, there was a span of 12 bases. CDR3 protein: CASSQDPTRGQFF. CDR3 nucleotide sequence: TGCGCCAGCAGCCAAGATCCCACGAGGGGGCAGTTCTTC.

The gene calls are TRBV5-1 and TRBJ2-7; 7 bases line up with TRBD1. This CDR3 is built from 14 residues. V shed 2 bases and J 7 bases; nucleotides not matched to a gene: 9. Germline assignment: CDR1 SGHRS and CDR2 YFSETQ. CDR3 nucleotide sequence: TGCGCCAGCAGCTTACTCCGGGACAGTGAAGAGCAGTACTTC. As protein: CASSLLRDSEEQYF.

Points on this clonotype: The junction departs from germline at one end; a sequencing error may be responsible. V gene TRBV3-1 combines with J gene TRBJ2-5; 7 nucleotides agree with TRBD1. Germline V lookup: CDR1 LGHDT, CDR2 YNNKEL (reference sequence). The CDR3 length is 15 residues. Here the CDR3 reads CASTRGQLNQETQYF. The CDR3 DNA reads TGTGCCAGCACCCGGGGACAGTTGAACCAGGAGACCCAGTACTTC.

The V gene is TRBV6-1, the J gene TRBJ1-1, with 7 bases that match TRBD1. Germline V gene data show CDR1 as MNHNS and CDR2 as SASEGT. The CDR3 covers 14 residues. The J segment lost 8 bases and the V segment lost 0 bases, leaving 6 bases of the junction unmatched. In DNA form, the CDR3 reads TGTGCCAGCAGTGAAGCAGGGGGCATTGGGGAAGCTTTCTTT. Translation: CASSEAGGIGEAFF.

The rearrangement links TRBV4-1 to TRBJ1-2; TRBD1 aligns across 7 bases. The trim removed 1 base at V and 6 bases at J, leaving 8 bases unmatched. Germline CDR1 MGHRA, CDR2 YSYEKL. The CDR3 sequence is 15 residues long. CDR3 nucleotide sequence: TGCGCCAGCAGCCAAGTCGGCGGACAGGCCCATGGCTACACCTTC. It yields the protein CASSQVGGQAHGYTF.

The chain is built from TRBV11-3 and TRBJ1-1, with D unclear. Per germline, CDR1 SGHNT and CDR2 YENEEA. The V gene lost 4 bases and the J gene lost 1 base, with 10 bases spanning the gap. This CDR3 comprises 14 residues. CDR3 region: CASSSGWQNTEAFF. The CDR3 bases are TGTGCCAGCAGCTCCGGGTGGCAGAACACTGAAGCTTTCTTT.

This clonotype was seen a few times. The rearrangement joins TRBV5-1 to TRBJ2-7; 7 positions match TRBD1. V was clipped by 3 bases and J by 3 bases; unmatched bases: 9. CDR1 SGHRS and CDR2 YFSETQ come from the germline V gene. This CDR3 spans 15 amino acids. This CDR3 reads CASSSTGQERYEQYF. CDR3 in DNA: TGCGCCAGCAGCTCTACCGGACAGGAACGCTACGAGCAGTACTTC.

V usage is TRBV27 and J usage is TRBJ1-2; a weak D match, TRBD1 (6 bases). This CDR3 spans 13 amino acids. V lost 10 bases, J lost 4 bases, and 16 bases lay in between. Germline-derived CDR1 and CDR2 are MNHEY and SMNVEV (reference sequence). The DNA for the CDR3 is TGTGCCACCTCCGAGGGGGGAGTCTATGGCTACACCTTC. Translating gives CATSEGGVYGYTF.

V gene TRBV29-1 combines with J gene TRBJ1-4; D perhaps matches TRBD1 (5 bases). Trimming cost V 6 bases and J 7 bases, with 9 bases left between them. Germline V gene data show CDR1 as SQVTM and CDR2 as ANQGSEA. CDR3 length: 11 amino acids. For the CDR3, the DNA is TGCAGCGTCAAGCAGGGTGAAAAACTGTTTTTT. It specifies CSVKQGEKLFF.

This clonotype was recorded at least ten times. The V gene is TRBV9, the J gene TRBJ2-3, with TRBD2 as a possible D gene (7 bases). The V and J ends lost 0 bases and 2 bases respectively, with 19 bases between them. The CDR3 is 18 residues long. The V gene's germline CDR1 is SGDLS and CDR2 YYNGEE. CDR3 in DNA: TGTGCCAGCAGCGTAGGGTTAGGTGGCGGGGGCTTCACAGATACGCAGTATTTT. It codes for CASSVGLGGGGFTDTQYF.

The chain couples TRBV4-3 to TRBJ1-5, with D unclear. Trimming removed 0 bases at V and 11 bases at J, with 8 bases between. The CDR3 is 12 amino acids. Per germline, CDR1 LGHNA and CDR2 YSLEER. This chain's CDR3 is CASSQDRGAQHF. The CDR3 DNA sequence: TGCGCCAGCAGCCAAGACCGGGGAGCCCAGCATTTT.

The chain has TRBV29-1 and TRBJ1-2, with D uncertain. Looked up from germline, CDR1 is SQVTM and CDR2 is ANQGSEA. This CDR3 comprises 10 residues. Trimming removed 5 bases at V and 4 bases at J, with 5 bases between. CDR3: CSVFAYGYTF. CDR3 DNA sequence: TGCAGCGTTTTCGCCTATGGCTACACCTTC.

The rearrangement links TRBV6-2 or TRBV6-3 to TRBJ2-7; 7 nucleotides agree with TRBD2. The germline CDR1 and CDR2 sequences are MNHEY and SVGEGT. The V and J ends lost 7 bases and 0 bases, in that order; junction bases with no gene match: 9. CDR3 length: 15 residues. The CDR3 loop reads CASTWAGGTSYEQYF. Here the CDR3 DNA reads TGTGCCAGCACCTGGGCCGGGGGGACCTCCTACGAGCAGTACTTC.